This T cell receptor (beta chain) was observed in a study of OX40 agonist ivuxolimab in advanced cancers. Study-wide background: The study treated patients with ivuxolimab, an agonistic anti-OX40 (CD134) antibody. The patients received ivuxolimab by intravenous route every 2 weeks at 0.01 to 10 mg/kg. The study's findings and limits: CD4+ and CD8+ blood T cells expanded clonally by week 6 at 0.1 to 3.0 mg/kg.

V dropped 5 bases and J dropped 4 bases, with 12 bases sitting between them. This CDR3 has 14 amino acids. Germline CDR1 SGHTA, CDR2 FQGNSA. As for this clone: The antigen remains undetermined.

The table came from immunoSEQ multiplex PCR; TCRdb's copy has only in-frame clones and leaves some out. The sample lists around 72,000 clones, about 85% occurring once. The V call is TRBV7-2, the J call TRBJ1-5; no clear D. This receptor was obtained from an adult with an advanced solid tumor such as melanoma, head and neck, liver or kidney cancer. The sequenced sample was CD4+ or CD8+ T cells sorted from blood, obtained in a trial of the OX40 agonist ivuxolimab. CDR3 sequence: CASSPGLGNQPQHF. CDR3 DNA sequence: TGTGCCAGCAGCCCGGGTTTGGGGAATCAGCCCCAGCATTTT.